Listed below are T cell receptor beta chains from one sample, sequenced in a study of PD-1 blockade in classical Hodgkin lymphoma. Clones were read by immunoSEQ multiplex PCR, and TCRdb kept only the in-frame ones, dropping some. The sample carries about 60,000 clones, roughly 90% recorded once. Sequenced here: peripheral blood mononuclear cells (PBMCs), sampled at baseline. These receptors all come from a human donor with classical Hodgkin lymphoma. Both conserved end residues are part of each CDR3. The order of the fields is D gene, V gene, clone size, J gene, CDR3 protein, CDR3 DNA. D genes are given only for firm matches. Rows give clone size only sometimes, using once, few, many, or a class for an expanded clone.

D gene: TRBD1
V gene: TRBV27
clone size: NA
J gene: TRBJ2-7
CDR3 protein: CASSQGQAYEQYF
CDR3 DNA: TGTGCCAGCAGTCAAGGACAGGCCTACGAGCAGTACTTC

D gene: TRBD2
V gene: TRBV9
clone size: NA
J gene: TRBJ2-3
CDR3 protein: CASSVEGRDTDTQYF
CDR3 DNA: TGTGCCAGCAGCGTAGAAGGGAGGGACACAGATACGCAGTATTTT

D gene: TRBD1
V gene: TRBV4-1
clone size: NA
J gene: TRBJ1-2
CDR3 protein: CASSQSGGTAPSGYGYTF
CDR3 DNA: TGCGCCAGCAGCCAATCCGGAGGGACAGCGCCTTCGGGCTATGGCTACACCTTC

D gene: NA
V gene: TRBV7-4
clone size: NA
J gene: TRBJ1-2
CDR3 protein: CASSPRRGGYGYTF
CDR3 DNA: TGTGCCAGCAGCCCCAGAAGGGGGGGCTATGGCTACACCTTC

D gene: NA
V gene: TRBV19
clone size: NA
J gene: TRBJ1-5
CDR3 protein: CASSMAAGRSNQPQHF
CDR3 DNA: TGTGCCAGTAGTATGGCGGCAGGGAGGAGCAATCAGCCCCAGCATTTT

D gene: TRBD2
V gene: TRBV28
clone size: NA
J gene: TRBJ2-1
CDR3 protein: CASIRGESSYNEQFF
CDR3 DNA: TGTGCCAGCATCCGGGGGGAAAGCTCCTACAATGAGCAGTTCTTC

D gene: TRBD2
V gene: TRBV7-2
clone size: NA
J gene: TRBJ2-5
CDR3 protein: CASSWGTSGRALQETQYF
CDR3 DNA: TGTGCCAGCAGCTGGGGGACTAGCGGGAGGGCCCTCCAAGAGACCCAGTACTTC

D gene: TRBD1
V gene: TRBV7-9
clone size: NA
J gene: TRBJ1-2
CDR3 protein: CASRKPSQGHYGYTF
CDR3 DNA: TGTGCCAGCAGGAAACCCTCACAGGGGCACTATGGCTACACCTTC

D gene: NA
V gene: TRBV7-8
clone size: once
J gene: TRBJ2-7
CDR3 protein: CASSRITDDYEQYF
CDR3 DNA: TGTGCCAGCAGCCGAATTACCGACGACTACGAGCAGTACTTC

D gene: NA
V gene: TRBV5-1
clone size: NA
J gene: TRBJ1-2
CDR3 protein: CASSLGGYGYTF
CDR3 DNA: TGCGCCAGCAGCTTGGGGGGCTATGGCTACACCTTC

D gene: NA
V gene: TRBV5-1
clone size: NA
J gene: TRBJ1-1
CDR3 protein: CASSPPGLKEAFF
CDR3 DNA: TGCGCCAGCAGCCCCCCGGGATTGAAGGAAGCTTTCTTT

D gene: NA
V gene: TRBV11-2
clone size: NA
J gene: TRBJ1-6
CDR3 protein: CASTSQGISYNSPLHF
CDR3 DNA: TGTGCCAGCACCTCCCAGGGAATCTCCTATAATTCACCCCTCCACTTT

D gene: NA
V gene: TRBV7-8
clone size: NA
J gene: TRBJ2-2
CDR3 protein: CASSFSGSGAGELFF
CDR3 DNA: TGTGCCAGCAGCTTTTCAGGAAGTGGCGCCGGGGAGCTGTTTTTT

D gene: TRBD2
V gene: TRBV11-3
clone size: NA
J gene: TRBJ2-3
CDR3 protein: CASSSGLAGASSTDTQYF
CDR3 DNA: TGTGCCAGCAGCTCCGGACTAGCGGGGGCCTCTAGCACAGATACGCAGTATTTT

D gene: NA
V gene: TRBV7-8
clone size: NA
J gene: TRBJ1-1
CDR3 protein: CASSAQSKNTEAFF
CDR3 DNA: TGTGCCAGCAGCGCCCAGAGTAAGAACACTGAAGCTTTCTTT

D gene: NA
V gene: TRBV10-3
clone size: once
J gene: TRBJ2-3
CDR3 protein: CAISEPGQTDTQYF
CDR3 DNA: TGTGCCATCAGTGAGCCTGGACAAACAGATACGCAGTATTTT

D gene: NA
V gene: TRBV19
clone size: NA
J gene: TRBJ2-5
CDR3 protein: CASSIQGPQYF
CDR3 DNA: TGTGCCAGTAGTATACAGGGCCCGCAGTACTTC

D gene: TRBD2
V gene: TRBV14
clone size: NA
J gene: TRBJ2-3
CDR3 protein: CASTSGAATDTQYF
CDR3 DNA: TGTGCCAGCACTAGCGGAGCGGCCACAGATACGCAGTATTTT

D gene: NA
V gene: TRBV27
clone size: NA
J gene: TRBJ1-6
CDR3 protein: CASAPTGRSPLHF
CDR3 DNA: TGTGCCAGCGCCCCGACAGGTCGGTCACCCCTCCACTTT

D gene: TRBD1
V gene: TRBV6-1
clone size: NA
J gene: TRBJ2-7
CDR3 protein: CASSERGGWDEQYF
CDR3 DNA: TGTGCCAGCAGTGAAAGAGGGGGCTGGGACGAGCAGTACTTC

D gene: TRBD2
V gene: TRBV28
clone size: NA
J gene: TRBJ2-3
CDR3 protein: CASSPLTSGGLNTQYF
CDR3 DNA: TGTGCCAGCAGTCCGCTGACTAGCGGGGGGCTAAATACGCAGTATTTT

D gene: NA
V gene: TRBV19
clone size: NA
J gene: TRBJ2-1
CDR3 protein: CASSSSRIHFF
CDR3 DNA: TGTGCCAGTAGTAGTTCGAGAATTCACTTCTTC

D gene: NA
V gene: TRBV4-1
clone size: NA
J gene: TRBJ1-5
CDR3 protein: CASSQDQLSNQPQHF
CDR3 DNA: TGCGCCAGCAGCCAGGACCAACTGAGCAATCAGCCCCAGCATTTT

D gene: TRBD2
V gene: TRBV13
clone size: once
J gene: TRBJ2-1
CDR3 protein: CASSLFSSGEPSYNEQFF
CDR3 DNA: TGTGCCAGCAGCTTATTTTCAAGCGGGGAGCCCTCCTACAATGAGCAGTTCTTC

D gene: TRBD1
V gene: TRBV7-3
clone size: once
J gene: TRBJ2-7
CDR3 protein: CASSLNRGYEQYF
CDR3 DNA: TGTGCCAGCAGCTTAAACAGGGGTTACGAGCAGTACTTC

D gene: NA
V gene: TRBV7-2
clone size: NA
J gene: TRBJ2-5
CDR3 protein: CASSPLAPQETQYF
CDR3 DNA: TGTGCCAGCAGCCCATTAGCGCCCCAAGAGACCCAGTACTTC

D gene: TRBD1
V gene: TRBV7-6
clone size: NA
J gene: TRBJ2-5
CDR3 protein: CASSSGTGGQETQYF
CDR3 DNA: TGTGCCAGCAGCTCTGGGACAGGGGGGCAAGAGACCCAGTACTTC

D gene: NA
V gene: TRBV7-9
clone size: NA
J gene: TRBJ1-3
CDR3 protein: CASSLTDRNSGNTIYF
CDR3 DNA: TGTGCCAGCAGCTTAACCGACAGGAACTCTGGAAACACCATATATTTT

D gene: NA
V gene: TRBV21-1
clone size: NA
J gene: TRBJ1-5
CDR3 protein: CASSGVGQPQHF
CDR3 DNA: TGTGCCAGCAGTGGGGTTGGTCAGCCCCAGCATTTT

D gene: NA
V gene: TRBV18
clone size: NA
J gene: TRBJ2-7
CDR3 protein: CASSPSPTVSSYEQYF
CDR3 DNA: TGTGCCAGCTCACCAAGTCCGACCGTAAGCTCCTACGAGCAGTACTTC

D gene: NA
V gene: TRBV5-1
clone size: NA
J gene: TRBJ2-3
CDR3 protein: CASSPGSSSDTQYF
CDR3 DNA: TGCGCCAGCAGCCCCGGATCTAGTTCTGATACGCAGTATTTT

D gene: NA
V gene: TRBV27
clone size: NA
J gene: TRBJ2-3
CDR3 protein: CASSLLRSKGGDTQYF
CDR3 DNA: TGTGCCAGCAGTTTACTGCGGAGTAAGGGTGGAGATACGCAGTATTTT

D gene: NA
V gene: TRBV28
clone size: NA
J gene: TRBJ1-6
CDR3 protein: CASSVGNSPLHF
CDR3 DNA: TGTGCCAGCTCAGTGGGGAATTCACCCCTCCACTTT

D gene: TRBD2
V gene: TRBV2
clone size: NA
J gene: TRBJ2-2
CDR3 protein: CASSEFPPAGFGELFF
CDR3 DNA: TGTGCCAGCAGTGAATTTCCTCCAGCGGGGTTTGGGGAGCTGTTTTTT

D gene: NA
V gene: TRBV6-5
clone size: NA
J gene: TRBJ1-1
CDR3 protein: CASSKGFKDTEAFF
CDR3 DNA: TGTGCCAGCAGTAAGGGATTCAAGGACACTGAAGCTTTCTTT

D gene: NA
V gene: TRBV25-1
clone size: NA
J gene: TRBJ1-1
CDR3 protein: CASSVGRAEAFF
CDR3 DNA: TGTGCCAGCAGTGTGGGACGCGCTGAAGCTTTCTTT

D gene: NA
V gene: TRBV10-3
clone size: NA
J gene: TRBJ2-2
CDR3 protein: CAISVTKPGELFF
CDR3 DNA: TGTGCCATCAGTGTAACGAAACCCGGGGAGCTGTTTTTT

D gene: TRBD1
V gene: TRBV4-1
clone size: NA
J gene: TRBJ1-4
CDR3 protein: CASSQDPGQGSTNEKLFF
CDR3 DNA: TGCGCCAGCAGCCAAGATCCGGGACAGGGGTCAACTAATGAAAAACTGTTTTTT

D gene: NA
V gene: TRBV6-1
clone size: few
J gene: TRBJ1-4
CDR3 protein: CASSHGGTRNEKLFF
CDR3 DNA: TGTGCCAGCAGCCACGGGGGGACACGAAATGAAAAACTGTTTTTT

D gene: NA
V gene: TRBV4-1
clone size: NA
J gene: TRBJ2-7
CDR3 protein: CASSHSTQGYEQYF
CDR3 DNA: TGCGCCAGCAGCCATTCTACCCAGGGCTACGAGCAGTACTTC

D gene: NA
V gene: TRBV2
clone size: NA
J gene: TRBJ1-4
CDR3 protein: CASSGVGDHGNEKLFF
CDR3 DNA: TGTGCCAGCAGTGGGGTCGGAGACCACGGTAATGAAAAACTGTTTTTT

D gene: NA
V gene: TRBV10-1
clone size: few
J gene: TRBJ1-6
CDR3 protein: CASRSHSALPPLHF
CDR3 DNA: TGCGCCAGCAGATCCCACTCCGCGTTGCCACCCCTCCACTTT

D gene: NA
V gene: TRBV7-9
clone size: NA
J gene: TRBJ2-2
CDR3 protein: CASSLVRQGPTGELFF
CDR3 DNA: TGTGCCAGCAGCTTGGTGCGGCAGGGACCCACCGGGGAGCTGTTTTTT

D gene: NA
V gene: TRBV27
clone size: once
J gene: TRBJ2-2
CDR3 protein: CASSLEGGELFF
CDR3 DNA: TGTGCCAGCAGTTTAGAGGGTGGGGAGCTGTTTTTT

D gene: TRBD1
V gene: TRBV6-1
clone size: NA
J gene: TRBJ1-2
CDR3 protein: CASSEFRQGYGYTF
CDR3 DNA: TGTGCCAGCAGTGAATTTCGACAGGGTTATGGCTACACCTTC

D gene: TRBD2
V gene: TRBV27
clone size: NA
J gene: TRBJ2-1
CDR3 protein: CASSLGLGGNEQFF
CDR3 DNA: TGTGCCAGCAGTCTAGGACTAGGCGGCAATGAGCAGTTCTTC

D gene: TRBD1
V gene: TRBV28
clone size: NA
J gene: TRBJ2-5
CDR3 protein: CAGSFGVQGETQYF
CDR3 DNA: TGTGCCGGCAGTTTCGGGGTACAGGGGGAGACCCAGTACTTC

D gene: TRBD1
V gene: TRBV2
clone size: NA
J gene: TRBJ2-4
CDR3 protein: CAMDRGQNIQYF
CDR3 DNA: TGTGCCATGGACAGGGGGCAAAACATTCAGTACTTC

D gene: TRBD1
V gene: TRBV11-1
clone size: NA
J gene: TRBJ2-2
CDR3 protein: CASSLAGRGRARELFF
CDR3 DNA: TGTGCCAGCAGCTTAGCCGGCAGGGGGCGGGCCCGGGAGCTGTTTTTT

D gene: NA
V gene: TRBV11-2
clone size: NA
J gene: TRBJ1-2
CDR3 protein: CASSLISGYTF
CDR3 DNA: TGTGCCAGCAGCTTAATATCTGGCTACACCTTC

D gene: NA
V gene: TRBV6-1
clone size: NA
J gene: TRBJ1-6
CDR3 protein: CASRESYNSPLHF
CDR3 DNA: TGTGCCAGCAGGGAGTCTTATAATTCACCCCTCCACTTT

D gene: TRBD1
V gene: TRBV18
clone size: NA
J gene: TRBJ1-1
CDR3 protein: CASSLPLGRGHTEAFF
CDR3 DNA: TGTGCCAGCTCACTACCCTTGGGCAGGGGGCACACTGAAGCTTTCTTT

D gene: NA
V gene: TRBV5-1
clone size: NA
J gene: TRBJ2-1
CDR3 protein: CASSLIAEQFF
CDR3 DNA: TGCGCCAGCAGCTTAATCGCTGAGCAGTTCTTC

D gene: TRBD1
V gene: TRBV5-8
clone size: NA
J gene: TRBJ2-2
CDR3 protein: CASSPGTDTNTGELFF
CDR3 DNA: TGTGCCAGCAGTCCCGGGACAGATACTAACACCGGGGAGCTGTTTTTT

D gene: NA
V gene: TRBV18
clone size: NA
J gene: TRBJ2-5
CDR3 protein: CASSPRATETQYF
CDR3 DNA: TGTGCCAGCTCACCCAGGGCCACAGAGACCCAGTACTTC

D gene: NA
V gene: TRBV19
clone size: NA
J gene: TRBJ2-6
CDR3 protein: CASSLDGGSGANVLTF
CDR3 DNA: TGTGCCAGCAGTCTTGATGGCGGCTCTGGGGCCAACGTCCTGACTTTC

D gene: TRBD2
V gene: TRBV4-1
clone size: NA
J gene: TRBJ2-1
CDR3 protein: CASSQDMASGTAYNEQFF
CDR3 DNA: TGCGCCAGCAGCCAAGATATGGCTAGCGGGACCGCCTACAATGAGCAGTTCTTC

D gene: NA
V gene: TRBV18
clone size: NA
J gene: TRBJ2-7
CDR3 protein: CASSPTRTASYEQYF
CDR3 DNA: TGTGCCAGCTCACCAACGAGGACAGCCTCCTACGAGCAGTACTTC

D gene: TRBD2
V gene: TRBV9
clone size: NA
J gene: TRBJ2-7
CDR3 protein: CASSPPGLAGGTYEQYF
CDR3 DNA: TGTGCCAGCAGCCCCCCGGGACTAGCGGGAGGGACCTACGAGCAGTACTTC

D gene: NA
V gene: TRBV5-1
clone size: NA
J gene: TRBJ1-5
CDR3 protein: CASGPDAVTSNQPQHF
CDR3 DNA: TGCGCCAGCGGCCCCGATGCGGTTACTAGCAATCAGCCCCAGCATTTT